Sequencing of this T cell receptor beta chain was carried out in a study of T cells in Graves' hyperthyroidism and ophthalmopathy. The study, taken as a whole, reports: Ophthalmopathy was model-predicted a median 6.5 months pre-onset.

Germline V CDR1 and CDR2: SEHNR, FQNEAQ (reference sequence). V gave up 8 bases and J gave up 5 bases; unmatched junction bases: 16. This CDR3 spans 17 amino acids. A patient was excluded if there was uncontrolled infection, other autoimmune disease, pregnancy or lactation. With regard to this clonotype: Its target is unknown.

The CDR3 regions of TCR beta were amplified from RNA transcripts. Primed by the HTBI set, a first-round RT-PCR was run on the TCR CDR3. TCRdb reprocessed the multiplex PCR reads via MiXCR and lists one record per CDR3 protein. This sample has approximately 570,000 distinct CDR3 sequences, with 15% to 20% found just once. The chain employs TRBV7-9 and TRBJ2-1; TRBD2 matches 9 bases. The sequenced material came from blood. The receptor's source is a man between 35 and 55 years old with Graves' ophthalmopathy. CDR3 loop: CASETSKSGGKDNEQFF. The CDR3 bases are TGTGCCAGCGAAACATCAAAAAGCGGGGGGAAAGACAATGAGCAGTTCTTC.